The rows below give T cell receptor beta chains drawn from one sample of a study of cytomegalovirus exposure and HLA in healthy donors. This table comes from immunoSEQ multiplex PCR, and its TCRdb copy is limited to in-frame clones, with some not included. This sample carries some 130,000 clones, roughly 80% of them seen once, and the ten largest clones take over 1%. Sequenced material: PBMCs. These receptors were taken from a boy aged 5-17 years in good health and CMV-seronegative. The CDR3 runs from the conserved cysteine through the conserved F or W. D genes are given only for firm matches. Where a row states a size, it is once, few, many or the class of an expanded clone; other rows omit it.

>.|.|TRBJ1-1|TRBV29-1
CSVEGRNTEAFF
TGCAGCGTTGAAGGGAGGAACACTGAAGCTTTCTTT
>.|.|TRBJ2-2|TRBV4-1
CASSQLLAWNTGELFF
TGCGCCAGCAGCCAACTGCTAGCGTGGAACACCGGGGAGCTGTTTTTT
>.|.|TRBJ2-7|TRBV11-3
CASSLGGAATYEQYF
TGTGCCAGCAGCTTAGGTGGGGCAGCTACCTACGAGCAGTACTTC
>.|.|TRBJ1-2|TRBV4-3
CASSQDRGGYTF
TGCGCCAGCAGCCAAGACAGGGGAGGCTACACCTTC
>.|.|TRBJ1-2|TRBV6-5
CASSGGRRYTF
TGTGCCAGCAGTGGGGGGAGGCGCTACACCTTC
>.|.|TRBJ1-5|TRBV28
CATSKKRSGNQPQHF
TGTGCCACCTCAAAAAAGAGGTCTGGTAATCAGCCCCAGCATTTT
>.|.|TRBJ1-1|TRBV2
CASSDYMGNTEAFF
TGTGCCAGCAGCGACTACATGGGTAACACTGAAGCTTTCTTT
>.|.|TRBJ1-1|TRBV6-1
CASSVNRALNTEAFF
TGTGCCAGCAGTGTAAACAGGGCGCTGAACACTGAAGCTTTCTTT
>.|TRBD1|TRBJ1-2|TRBV23-1
CASPNPGTVGYTF
TGCGCCAGCCCAAACCCCGGGACAGTTGGCTACACCTTC
>.|TRBD1|TRBJ1-2|TRBV5-1
CASSPGQGNYGYTF
TGCGCCAGCAGCCCGGGACAGGGAAACTATGGCTACACCTTC
>.|TRBD2|TRBJ2-6|TRBV5-4
CASSRGGELSGANVLTF
TGTGCCAGCAGCCGGGGGGGGGAACTCTCTGGGGCCAACGTCCTGACTTTC
>.|.|TRBJ2-6|TRBV18
CASSPPGVAGANVLTF
TGTGCCAGCTCACCACCAGGGGTGGCTGGGGCCAACGTCCTGACTTTC
>.|.|TRBJ2-1|TRBV4-3
CASSQDRHNEQFF
TGCGCCAGCAGCCAAGACAGGCACAATGAGCAGTTCTTC
>once|TRBD1|TRBJ1-2|TRBV7-8
CASSSRTGSYGYTF
TGTGCCAGCAGCTCCAGGACAGGGAGCTATGGCTACACCTTC
>.|TRBD2|TRBJ2-3|TRBV2
CASSDGSGRGTDTQYF
TGTGCCAGCAGTGACGGTAGCGGGAGAGGCACAGATACGCAGTATTTT
>.|TRBD2|TRBJ2-5|TRBV6-1
CASSPSGRQETQYF
TGTGCCAGCAGTCCTAGCGGGAGGCAAGAGACCCAGTACTTC
>.|.|TRBJ2-4|TRBV7-2
CASSLARGENIQYF
TGTGCCAGCAGCTTAGCCAGGGGAGAAAACATTCAGTACTTC
>.|TRBD2|TRBJ2-5|TRBV2
CASTMGLAGETQYF
TGTGCCAGCACCATGGGACTAGCCGGGGAGACCCAGTACTTC
>.|.|TRBJ1-2|TRBV5-6
CASSLERDYGYTF
TGTGCCAGCAGCTTGGAGCGGGACTATGGCTACACCTTC
>few|.|TRBJ1-2|TRBV5-4
CASSLLGDYGYTF
TGTGCCAGCAGCTTGCTAGGCGACTATGGCTACACCTTC
>.|.|TRBJ2-7|TRBV27
CASSLRGRSSYEQYF
TGTGCCAGCAGTTTGCGAGGGAGGAGCTCCTACGAGCAGTACTTC
>few|.|TRBJ1-1|TRBV29-1
CSVETMNTEAFF
TGCAGCGTTGAAACAATGAACACTGAAGCTTTCTTT
>.|TRBD2|TRBJ2-1|TRBV11-3
CASSSGLAYAEQFF
TGTGCCAGCAGCTCGGGACTAGCGTATGCAGAGCAGTTCTTC